These 20 T cell receptor beta chains were sequenced from one sample in a study of blood T cell repertoires in COVID-19. Using immunoSEQ multiplex PCR, the repertoire was profiled, and TCRdb retains in-frame clones only, with some absent. This sample has 150,000 to 200,000 clones, with approximately 85% found just once. The sequencing sample was made of peripheral blood. These receptors originate from a woman over 75 with acute or convalescent COVID-19.

This clone was seen more than once but under ten times. This chain links TRBV2 with TRBJ1-5; perhaps TRBD1 as D (6 bases). The germline V gene encodes CDR1 SNHLY and CDR2 FYNNEI. The length of the CDR3 is 13 residues. Trimming stripped 8 bases from V and 6 bases from J, with 14 bases between. Written as DNA, the CDR3 is TGTGCCAGCCGCGGGGGCCCCCCTCAGCCCCAGCATTTT. This codes for CASRGGPPQPQHF. Full variable domain (missing parts from reference TRBV2 and TRBJ1-5): EPEVTQTPSHQVTQMGQEVILRCVPISNHLYFYWYRQILGQKVEFLVSFYNNEISEKSEIFDDQFSVERPDGSNFTLKIRSTKLEDSAMYFCASRGGPPQPQHFGDGTRLSIL.

V usage is TRBV5-1 and J usage is TRBJ1-2; a possible D gene is TRBD1 (5 bases). The CDR3 totals 15 residues. Trimming pared 7 bases from V and 10 bases from J, leaving 26 bases between. Germline V gives CDR1 SGHRS, CDR2 YFSETQ. The CDR3 loop reads CASGPGTAGGGSYTF. The CDR3 DNA is TGCGCCAGCGGTCCCGGAACAGCCGGGGGTGGGTCCTACACCTTC.

The rearrangement joins TRBV12-5 to TRBJ1-5, with no clear D. The CDR3 totals 13 residues. The V and J ends lost 2 bases and 5 bases respectively, with 7 bases between them. CDR1 and CDR2 (germline): LGHNT, FRNRAP. The CDR3 reads CASGLTQYQPQHF. The DNA of the CDR3 is TGTGCTAGTGGTTTGACCCAGTATCAGCCCCAGCATTTT.

The chain is built from TRBV30 and TRBJ1-3; the match to TRBD1 covers 7 bases. This CDR3 contains 17 residues. Germline V gene data show CDR1 as GTSNPN and CDR2 as SVGIG (reference sequence). V shed 0 bases and J 4 bases; nucleotides not matched to a gene: 12. Written as DNA, the CDR3 is TGTGCCTGGAGTGTCCTGGGACAGCGTATCCGGGGAAACACCATATATTTT. The encoded protein is CAWSVLGQRIRGNTIYF.

This sequence joins TRBV5-1 and TRBJ1-1; TRBD1 matches 7 bases. This CDR3 comprises 15 residues. CDR1 and CDR2 from the germline V gene are SGHRS and YFSETQ. Losses at the gene ends were 4 bases for V and 0 bases for J; bases not matched to a gene: 6. The CDR3 protein is CASSRSGGMNTEAFF. The CDR3, as DNA: TGCGCCAGCAGCCGTTCAGGGGGAATGAACACTGAAGCTTTCTTT. Full variable domain (outside the CDR3, taken from reference TRBV5-1 and TRBJ1-1): KAGVTQTPRYLIKTRGQQVTLSCSPISGHRSVSWYQQTPGQGLQFLFEYFSETQRNKGNFPGRFSGRQFSNSRSEMNVSTLELGDSALYLCASSRSGGMNTEAFFGQGTRLTVV.

The chain employs TRBV7-9 and TRBJ1-1; the match to TRBD1 covers 9 bases. CDR3 length: 16 amino acids. After removal of 1 base from V and 0 bases from J, the junction contained 3 bases not matched to a gene. CDR1 and CDR2 from the germline V gene are SEHNR and FQNEAQ (reference sequence). CDR3: CASSLGTGGMNTEAFF. CDR3 nucleotides: TGTGCCAGCAGCTTAGGAACAGGGGGCATGAACACTGAAGCTTTCTTT.

V is TRBV6-5 and J is TRBJ2-5; 8 positions agree with TRBD1. This CDR3 contains 15 residues. Per the germline V gene, CDR1 is MNHEY and CDR2 is SVGAGI. After removal of 8 bases from V and 4 bases from J, the junction contained 12 bases not matched to a gene. Written as DNA, the CDR3 is TGTGCCAGCGTCCCCGACAGGGGTAGGGTAGAGACCCAGTACTTC. This sequence encodes CASVPDRGRVETQYF.

The chain employs TRBV7-9 and TRBJ1-4; 8 bases are a match to TRBD1. Germline CDR1 SEHNR, CDR2 FQNEAQ (reference sequence). This CDR3 has 15 residues. J was trimmed by 7 bases and V by 1 base; bases with no gene match: 5. The CDR3 region is CASSLGTGSREKLFF. CDR3 nucleotides: TGTGCCAGCAGCTTAGGGACAGGGAGTCGTGAAAAACTGTTTTTT.

The rearrangement joins TRBV7-8 to TRBJ2-1, with a tentative D call TRBD2 (5 bases). The CDR3 covers 13 residues. V was clipped by 5 bases and J by 8 bases, with 13 bases between them. From germline, CDR1 is SGHVS and CDR2 FQNEAQ. CDR3 protein: CASSPLESDEQFF. The CDR3 DNA sequence: TGTGCCAGCAGCCCACTAGAGTCGGATGAGCAGTTCTTC.

V usage is TRBV5-1 and J usage is TRBJ2-5; perhaps TRBD2 as D (5 bases). Germline assignment: CDR1 SGHRS and CDR2 YFSETQ. CDR3 length equals 13 residues. V dropped 2 bases and J dropped 4 bases, with 9 bases sitting between them. The CDR3 region has the DNA TGCGCCAGCAGCTTAGCGGCGGGAGAGACCCAGTACTTC. Amino acid sequence: CASSLAAGETQYF.

The chain employs TRBV7-2 and TRBJ1-5; 10 bases map to TRBD1. V dropped 1 base and J dropped 3; count of bases not matched to a gene: 6. CDR3 length: 17 amino acids. The germline V gene has CDR1 SGHTA and CDR2 FQGNSA. The CDR3, as DNA: TGTGCCAGCAGCTTAGTGGGGACAGGGGCCCTCAATCAGCCCCAGCATTTT. Residues: CASSLVGTGALNQPQHF.

This clone showed up just once. V gene TRBV27 combines with J gene TRBJ1-2; 7 bases agree with TRBD1. V lost 4 bases and J lost 3; bases outside the gene matches: 11. Germline loops: CDR1 MNHEY, CDR2 SMNVEV (reference sequence). The CDR3 runs 16 residues. DNA for the CDR3: TGTGCCAGCAGTTCCCCCCGGGAGGGGGCCTACTATGGCTACACCTTC. It codes for CASSSPREGAYYGYTF.

CDR3 region: CASSLEGTGETQYF. The CDR3 DNA reads TGTGCCAGCAGCTTAGAGGGGACAGGAGAGACCCAGTACTTC. This chain connects TRBV11-2 to TRBJ2-5, with 8 bases lining up with TRBD1. The CDR3 is 14 amino acids. Germline values: CDR1 SGHAT, CDR2 FQNNGV. V lost 0 bases, J lost 4 bases, and 1 base stayed unmatched.

This sequence joins TRBV4-1 and TRBJ2-5; 12 bases are a match to TRBD1. Trimming cost V 2 bases and J 4 bases; bases outside gene matches: 5. This CDR3 contains 16 residues. Germline V gives CDR1 MGHRA, CDR2 YSYEKL. The CDR3 DNA reads as TGCGCCAGCAGCCAACATGGGACAGGGGGCGCAGAGACCCAGTACTTC. It codes for CASSQHGTGGAETQYF.

The chain links TRBV7-2 to TRBJ2-5; TRBD1 matches at 7 bases. The CDR3 contains 13 residues. The germline V gene has CDR1 SGHTA and CDR2 FQGNSA. J was trimmed by 2 bases and V by 5 bases; bases with no gene match: 2. Here the CDR3 reads CASSQGVQETQYF. CDR3 coding DNA: TGTGCCAGCAGCCAGGGGGTACAAGAGACCCAGTACTTC.

This clone was observed a handful of times. The chain is built from TRBV20-1 and TRBJ2-7; the match to TRBD1 covers 7 bases. The CDR3 runs 11 residues. V was clipped by 3 bases and J by 7 bases; unmatched bases: 3. Germline V gives CDR1 DFQATT, CDR2 SNEGSKA (reference sequence). This chain's CDR3 is CSASRGLEQYF. The DNA of the CDR3 is TGCAGTGCTAGCAGGGGGTTGGAGCAGTACTTC.

The chain couples TRBV5-1 to TRBJ1-1, with D possibly matching TRBD1 (5 bases). From germline, CDR1 is SGHRS and CDR2 YFSETQ. The V and J ends lost 0 bases and 1 base respectively, with 10 bases between them. This CDR3 has 15 residues. The CDR3 nucleotides are TGCGCCAGCAGCTTGGCCGGGACTGAGAACACTGAAGCTTTCTTT. Translation gives CASSLAGTENTEAFF.

This sequence joins TRBV4-2 and TRBJ1-2, with 7 positions matching TRBD1. The CDR3 loop spans 14 amino acids. V was clipped by 4 bases and J by 6 bases; unmatched bases: 8. The germline V gene encodes CDR1 LGHNA and CDR2 YNFKEQ. The CDR3 region is CASSRTGVSDGYTF. CDR3 in DNA: TGTGCCAGCAGCCGAACAGGGGTTAGCGATGGCTACACCTTC.

The count of this clone is one. The chain recombines TRBV7-2 with TRBJ1-2, with TRBD1 matching over 12 bases. Germline CDR1 reads SGHTA; CDR2 reads FQGNSA. This CDR3 spans 15 amino acids. The junction had 10 bases not matched to a gene; V was cut back by 7 bases and J by 7 bases. CDR3 amino acids: CASTLTGTGGSGYTF. DNA of the CDR3: TGTGCCAGCACCTTGACCGGGACAGGGGGCAGTGGCTACACCTTC.

The chain is built from TRBV6-5 and TRBJ1-5, with 7 bases aligning to TRBD1. The V gene's germline CDR1 is MNHEY and CDR2 SVGAGI. J was trimmed by 5 bases and V by 6 bases; bases with no gene match: 4. This CDR3 has 13 residues. Here the CDR3 reads CASRGQLDQPQHF. The CDR3 nucleotides are TGTGCCAGCAGGGGACAGTTAGATCAGCCCCAGCATTTT.